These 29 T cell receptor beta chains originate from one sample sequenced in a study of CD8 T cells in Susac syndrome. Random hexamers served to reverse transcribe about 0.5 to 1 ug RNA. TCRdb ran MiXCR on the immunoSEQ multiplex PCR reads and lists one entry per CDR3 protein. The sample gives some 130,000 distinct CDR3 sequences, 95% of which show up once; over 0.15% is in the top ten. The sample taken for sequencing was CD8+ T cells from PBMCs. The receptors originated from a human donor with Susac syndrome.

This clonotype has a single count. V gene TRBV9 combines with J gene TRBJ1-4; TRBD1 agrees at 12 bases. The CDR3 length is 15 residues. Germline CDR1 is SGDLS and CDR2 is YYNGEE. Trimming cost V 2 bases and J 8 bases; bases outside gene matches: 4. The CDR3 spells CASSVSGTGGEKLFF. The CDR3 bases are TGTGCCAGCAGCGTCAGCGGGACAGGGGGCGAAAAACTGTTTTTT.

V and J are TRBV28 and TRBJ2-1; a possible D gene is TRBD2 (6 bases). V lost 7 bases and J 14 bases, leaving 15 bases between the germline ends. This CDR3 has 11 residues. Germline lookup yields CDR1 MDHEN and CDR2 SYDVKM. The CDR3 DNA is TGTGCCAGCATTGGGACTGCCATCGAGTTCTTC. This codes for CASIGTAIEFF. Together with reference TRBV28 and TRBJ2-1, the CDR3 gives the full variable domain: DVKVTQSSRYLVKRTGEKVFLECVQDMDHENMFWYRQDPGLGLRLIYFSYDVKMKEKGDIPEGYSVSREKKERFSLILESASTNQTSMYLCASIGTAIEFFGPGTRLTVL.

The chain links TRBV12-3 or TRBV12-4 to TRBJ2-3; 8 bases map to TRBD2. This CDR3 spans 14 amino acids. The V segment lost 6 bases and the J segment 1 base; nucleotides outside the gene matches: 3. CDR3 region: CASSGSGGTDTQYF. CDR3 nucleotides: TGTGCCAGCAGCGGTAGCGGGGGCACAGATACGCAGTATTTT.

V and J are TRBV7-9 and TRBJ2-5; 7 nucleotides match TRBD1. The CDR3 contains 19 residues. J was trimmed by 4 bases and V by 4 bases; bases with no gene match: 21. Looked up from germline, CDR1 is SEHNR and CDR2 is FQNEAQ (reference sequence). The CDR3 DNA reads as TGTGCCAGCAGCTCTCTAGGGGACCACAGGGGCCTGGGTCGAGAGACCCAGTACTTC. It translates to CASSSLGDHRGLGRETQYF.

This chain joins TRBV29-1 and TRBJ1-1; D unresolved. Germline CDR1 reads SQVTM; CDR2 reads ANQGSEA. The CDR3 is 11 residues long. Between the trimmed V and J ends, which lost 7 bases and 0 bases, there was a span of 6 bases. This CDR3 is CSAEVNTEAFF. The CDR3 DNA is TGCAGCGCGGAGGTGAACACTGAAGCTTTCTTT.

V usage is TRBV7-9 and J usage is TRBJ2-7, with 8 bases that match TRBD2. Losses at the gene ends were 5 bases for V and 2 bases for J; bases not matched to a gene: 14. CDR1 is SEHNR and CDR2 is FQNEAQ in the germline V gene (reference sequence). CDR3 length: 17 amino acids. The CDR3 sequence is CASSPTLSLAGTYEQYF. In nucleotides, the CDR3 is TGTGCCAGCAGCCCTACCCTTAGCCTAGCGGGTACCTACGAGCAGTACTTC. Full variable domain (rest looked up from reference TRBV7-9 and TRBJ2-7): DTGVSQNPRHKITKRGQNVTFRCDPISEHNRLYWYRQTLGQGPEFLTYFQNEAQLEKSRLLSDRFSAERPKGSFSTLEIQRTEQGDSAMYLCASSPTLSLAGTYEQYFGPGTRLTVT.

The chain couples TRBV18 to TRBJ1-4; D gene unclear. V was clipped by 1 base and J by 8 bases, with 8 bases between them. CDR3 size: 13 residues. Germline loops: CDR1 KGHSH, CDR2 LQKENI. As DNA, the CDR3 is TGTGCCAGCTCACCACGGCCCAAGGAAAAACTGTTTTTT. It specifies CASSPRPKEKLFF.

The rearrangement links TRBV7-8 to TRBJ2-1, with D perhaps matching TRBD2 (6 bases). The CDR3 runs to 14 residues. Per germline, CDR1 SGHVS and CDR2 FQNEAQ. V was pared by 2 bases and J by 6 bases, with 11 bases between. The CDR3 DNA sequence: TGTGCCAGCAGCTTATGGGAGCGGGTCAATGAGCAGTTCTTC. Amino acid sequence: CASSLWERVNEQFF. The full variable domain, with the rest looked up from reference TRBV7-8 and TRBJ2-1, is GAGVSQSPRYKVAKRGQDVALRCDPISGHVSLFWYQQALGQGPEFLTYFQNEAQLDKSGLPSDRFFAERPEGSVSTLKIQRTQQEDSAVYLCASSLWERVNEQFFGPGTRLTVL.

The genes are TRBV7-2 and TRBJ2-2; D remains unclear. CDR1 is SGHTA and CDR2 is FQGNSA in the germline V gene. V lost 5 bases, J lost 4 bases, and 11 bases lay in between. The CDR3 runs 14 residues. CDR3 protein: CASSHSDPTGELFF. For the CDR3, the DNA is TGTGCCAGCAGCCATTCAGACCCCACCGGGGAGCTGTTTTTT.

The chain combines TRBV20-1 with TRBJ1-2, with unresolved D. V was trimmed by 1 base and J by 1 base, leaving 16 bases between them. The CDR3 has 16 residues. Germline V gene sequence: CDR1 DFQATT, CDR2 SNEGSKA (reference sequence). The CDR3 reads CSARATAGIYNYGYTF. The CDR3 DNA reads TGCAGTGCTAGAGCGACGGCGGGGATCTATAACTATGGCTACACCTTC.

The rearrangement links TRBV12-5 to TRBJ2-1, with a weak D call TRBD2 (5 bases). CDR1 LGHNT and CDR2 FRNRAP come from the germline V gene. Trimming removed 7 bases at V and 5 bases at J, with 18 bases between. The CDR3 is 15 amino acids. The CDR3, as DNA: TGTGCTAGTGCCCCCTCTGATAGCGCGCACAATGAGCAGTTCTTC. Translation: CASAPSDSAHNEQFF. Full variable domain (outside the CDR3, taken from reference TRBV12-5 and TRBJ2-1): DARVTQTPRHKVTEMGQEVTMRCQPILGHNTVFWYRQTMMQGLELLAYFRNRAPLDDSGMPKDRFSAEMPDATLATLKIQPSEPRDSAVYFCASAPSDSAHNEQFFGPGTRLTVL.

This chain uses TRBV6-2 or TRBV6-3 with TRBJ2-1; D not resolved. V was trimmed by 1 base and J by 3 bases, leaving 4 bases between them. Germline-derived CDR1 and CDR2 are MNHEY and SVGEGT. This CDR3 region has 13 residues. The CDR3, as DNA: TGTGCCAGCAGTTACTGGGACTACAATGAGCAGTTCTTC. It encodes CASSYWDYNEQFF.

As DNA, the CDR3 is TGTGCCAGCAGCCCCTCCCCCAGAAACATGGAGGAAAAACTGTTTTTT. This encodes CASSPSPRNMEEKLFF. The chain combines TRBV7-8 with TRBJ1-4, with D unclear. Looked up from germline, CDR1 is SGHVS and CDR2 is FQNEAQ. Trimming pared 5 bases from V and 8 bases from J, leaving 21 bases between. The CDR3 extends over 16 amino acids. The full variable domain, its missing parts supplied by reference TRBV7-8 and TRBJ1-4, is GAGVSQSPRYKVAKRGQDVALRCDPISGHVSLFWYQQALGQGPEFLTYFQNEAQLDKSGLPSDRFFAERPEGSVSTLKIQRTQQEDSAVYLCASSPSPRNMEEKLFFGSGTQLSVL.

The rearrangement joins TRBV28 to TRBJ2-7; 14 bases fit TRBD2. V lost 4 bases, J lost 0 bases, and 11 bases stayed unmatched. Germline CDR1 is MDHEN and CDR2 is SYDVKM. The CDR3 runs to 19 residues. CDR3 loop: CASSSPRTSGRSNSYEQYF. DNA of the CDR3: TGTGCCAGCAGTTCCCCCCGGACTAGCGGGAGGTCTAACTCCTACGAGCAGTACTTC. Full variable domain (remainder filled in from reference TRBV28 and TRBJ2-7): DVKVTQSSRYLVKRTGEKVFLECVQDMDHENMFWYRQDPGLGLRLIYFSYDVKMKEKGDIPEGYSVSREKKERFSLILESASTNQTSMYLCASSSPRTSGRSNSYEQYFGPGTRLTVT.

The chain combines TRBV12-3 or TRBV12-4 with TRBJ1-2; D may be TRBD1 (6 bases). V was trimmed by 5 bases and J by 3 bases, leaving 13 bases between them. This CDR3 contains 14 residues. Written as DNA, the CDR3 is TGTGCCAGCAGTCCCAAGGACAGCCACTATGGCTACACCTTC. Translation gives CASSPKDSHYGYTF.

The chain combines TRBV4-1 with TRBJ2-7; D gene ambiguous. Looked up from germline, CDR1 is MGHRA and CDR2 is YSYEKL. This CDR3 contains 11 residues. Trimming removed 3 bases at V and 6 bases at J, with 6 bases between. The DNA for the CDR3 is TGCGCCAGCAGCCATGGTCCCGAGCAGTACTTC. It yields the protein CASSHGPEQYF.

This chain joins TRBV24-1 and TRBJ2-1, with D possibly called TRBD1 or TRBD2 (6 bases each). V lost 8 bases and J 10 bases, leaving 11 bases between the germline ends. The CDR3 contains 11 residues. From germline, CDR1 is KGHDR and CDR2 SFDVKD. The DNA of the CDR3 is TGTGCCACCAAGGCGGGACAAGAGCAGTTCTTC. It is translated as CATKAGQEQFF.

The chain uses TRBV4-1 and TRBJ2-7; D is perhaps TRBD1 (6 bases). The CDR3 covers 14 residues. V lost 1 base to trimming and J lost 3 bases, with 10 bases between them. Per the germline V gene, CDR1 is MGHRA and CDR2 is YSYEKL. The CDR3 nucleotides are TGCGCCAGCAGCCAAGTCTCAGGGGACTACGAGCAGTACTTC. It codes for CASSQVSGDYEQYF.

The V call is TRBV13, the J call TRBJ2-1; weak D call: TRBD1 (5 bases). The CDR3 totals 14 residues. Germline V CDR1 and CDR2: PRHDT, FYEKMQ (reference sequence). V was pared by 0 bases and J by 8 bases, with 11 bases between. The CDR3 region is CASSLGAVGDEQFF. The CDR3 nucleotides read TGTGCCAGCAGCTTAGGTGCGGTAGGGGATGAGCAGTTCTTC.

CDR3 bases: TGCGCCAGCAGCATAAGCGGAGATTACGAGCAGTACTTC. Translation: CASSISGDYEQYF. This rearrangement joins TRBV5-1 to TRBJ2-7, with D maybe TRBD2 (5 bases). The CDR3 spans 13 residues. V was shortened by 4 bases and J by 4 bases, with 12 bases between the two germline ends. Germline CDR1 is SGHRS and CDR2 is YFSETQ.

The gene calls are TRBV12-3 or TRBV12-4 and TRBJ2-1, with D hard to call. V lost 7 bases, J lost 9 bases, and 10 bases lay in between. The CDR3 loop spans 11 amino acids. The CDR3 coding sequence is TGTGCCAGCACCCTGGAGTCTGAGCAGTTCTTC. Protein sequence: CASTLESEQFF.

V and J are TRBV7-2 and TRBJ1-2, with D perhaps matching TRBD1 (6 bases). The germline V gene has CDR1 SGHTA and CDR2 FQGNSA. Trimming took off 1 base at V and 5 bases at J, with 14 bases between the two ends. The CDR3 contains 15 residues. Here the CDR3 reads CASSLEGGGTYGYTF. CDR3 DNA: TGTGCCAGCAGCTTAGAGGGGGGCGGTACTTATGGCTACACCTTC.

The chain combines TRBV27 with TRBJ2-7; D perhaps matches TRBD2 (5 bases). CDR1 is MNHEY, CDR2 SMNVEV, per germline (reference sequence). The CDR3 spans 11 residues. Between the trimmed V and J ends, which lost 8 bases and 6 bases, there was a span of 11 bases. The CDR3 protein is CASALGSEQYF. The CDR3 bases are TGTGCCAGCGCCTTAGGGAGCGAGCAGTACTTC.

CDR3 coding DNA: TGCGCCAGCAGCCAGGGGACAGGGTACAATCAGCCCCAGCATTTT. Its translation: CASSQGTGYNQPQHF. The chain links TRBV4-1 to TRBJ1-5; 9 bases match TRBD1. CDR3 length: 15 residues. V was pared by 3 bases and J by 3 bases, with 3 bases of the junction left unmatched. Germline V gene sequence: CDR1 MGHRA, CDR2 YSYEKL.

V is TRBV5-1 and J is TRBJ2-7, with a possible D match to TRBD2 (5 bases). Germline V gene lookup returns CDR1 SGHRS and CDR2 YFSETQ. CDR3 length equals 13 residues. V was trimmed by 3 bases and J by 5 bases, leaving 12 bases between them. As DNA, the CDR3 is TGCGCCAGCAGCTGGACTGGAGCCGACGAGCAGTACTTC. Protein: CASSWTGADEQYF.

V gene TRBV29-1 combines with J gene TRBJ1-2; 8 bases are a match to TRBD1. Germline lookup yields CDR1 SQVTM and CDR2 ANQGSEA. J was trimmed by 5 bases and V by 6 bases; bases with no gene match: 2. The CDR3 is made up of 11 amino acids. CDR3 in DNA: TGCAGCGTGGGACAGGTTTATGGCTACACCTTC. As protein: CSVGQVYGYTF.

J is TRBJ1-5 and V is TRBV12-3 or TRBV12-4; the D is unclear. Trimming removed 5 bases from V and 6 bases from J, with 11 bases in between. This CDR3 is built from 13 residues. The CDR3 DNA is TGTGCCAGCAGTCCCTCACAGTCTCAGCCCCAGCATTTT. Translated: CASSPSQSQPQHF.

The CDR3 bases are TGTGCCAGCAGTGGGACGAGTATCTATGAGCAGTTCTTC. Its protein is CASSGTSIYEQFF. The chain has TRBV2 and TRBJ2-1; D is undetermined. Trimming pared 4 bases from V and 8 bases from J, leaving 12 bases between. The CDR3 totals 13 residues. From germline, CDR1 is SNHLY and CDR2 FYNNEI.

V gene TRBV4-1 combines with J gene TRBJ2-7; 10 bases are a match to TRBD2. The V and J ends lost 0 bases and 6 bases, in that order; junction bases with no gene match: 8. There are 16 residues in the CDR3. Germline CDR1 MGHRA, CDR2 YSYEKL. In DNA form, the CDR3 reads TGCGCCAGCAGCCAAGATTGGCTAGCGGGAGTGGCCGAGCAGTACTTC. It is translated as CASSQDWLAGVAEQYF.